These 28 T cell receptor beta chains share one sample of origin, sequenced in a study of CD8+CD57+ T cells in acquired aplastic anemia. Profiling of TCR beta VDJ combinations and CDR3 sequences used genomic DNA as template. TCRdb recomputed calls from the reads with MiXCR, one row per CDR3 protein. The top ten hold more than 15% of the sample, which has fewer than 250,000 distinct CDR3 sequences, approximately 50% seen once. Sequencing was carried out using sorted CD4+, CD8+, or CD8+CD57+ T cells (not recorded which) from PBMCs. All receptors derive from a human donor in good health, serving as a control.

This clonotype came up many times. The chain carries TRBV5-6 and TRBJ1-5; D is possibly TRBD1 (5 bases). Deletions cut 0 bases from V and 7 bases from J, with 14 bases between. CDR1 is SGHDT, CDR2 YYEEEE, per germline. The CDR3 length is 15 residues. The CDR3 is CASSLGGRAVQPQHF. In DNA form, the CDR3 reads TGTGCCAGCAGCTTGGGTGGCAGGGCAGTACAGCCCCAGCATTTT.

This clonotype turned up a few times. The rearrangement uses TRBV7-2 and TRBJ1-2; weak D call: TRBD1 (5 bases). CDR1 and CDR2 (germline): SGHTA, FQGNSA. Trimming removed 4 bases at V and 5 bases at J, with 20 bases between. The CDR3 covers 16 residues. This chain's CDR3 is CASSSFLTVWRYGYTF. The CDR3 coding sequence is TGTGCCAGCAGCTCTTTTTTGACAGTTTGGAGGTATGGCTACACCTTC.

This clonotype was observed many times. This rearrangement joins TRBV6-5 to TRBJ2-5, with 9 bases aligning to TRBD1. Per germline, CDR1 MNHEY and CDR2 SVGAGI. V was clipped by 6 bases and J by 2 bases; unmatched bases: 13. The length of the CDR3 is 17 residues. CDR3 in amino acids: CASSGALGTGLQETQYF. Here the CDR3 DNA reads TGTGCCAGCAGCGGGGCGTTGGGGACAGGGTTACAAGAGACCCAGTACTTC.

This sequence joins TRBV7-2 and TRBJ2-3; TRBD2 agrees at 10 bases. V was clipped by 1 base and J by 5 bases; unmatched bases: 6. From germline, CDR1 is SGHTA and CDR2 FQGNSA. CDR3 length equals 16 residues. CDR3: CASSLERGGRGDTQYF. In nucleotides, the CDR3 is TGTGCCAGCAGCTTAGAGCGGGGGGGCCGAGGAGATACGCAGTATTTT. The full variable domain, in which reference TRBV7-2 and TRBJ2-3 provide the parts outside the CDR3, is GAGVSQSPSNKVTEKGKDVELRCDPISGHTALYWYRQSLGQGLEFLIYFQGNSAPDKSGLPSDRFSAERTGGSVSTLTIQRTQQEDSAVYLCASSLERGGRGDTQYFGPGTRLTVL.

The V call is TRBV12-3 or TRBV12-4, the J call TRBJ2-5; no clear D gene. This CDR3 spans 13 amino acids. V was cut by 6 bases and J by 9 bases, with 17 bases left in between. This CDR3 is CASRVNSNQPQYF. CDR3 nucleotide sequence: TGTGCCAGCAGAGTAAATAGCAATCAGCCCCAGTACTTC.

This clonotype has ten or more counts. This chain links TRBV20-1 with TRBJ2-5; tentative D call: TRBD1 (5 bases). V was clipped by 2 bases and J by 0 bases, with 16 bases between them. This CDR3 comprises 16 residues. From germline, CDR1 is DFQATT and CDR2 SNEGSKA (reference sequence). The CDR3 sequence is CSARPLDTLYQETQYF. Written as DNA, the CDR3 is TGCAGTGCTAGACCTCTGGACACCCTGTACCAAGAGACCCAGTACTTC.

This clonotype appeared many times. The chain carries TRBV20-1 and TRBJ2-3; weak D call: TRBD2 (6 bases). V shed 3 bases and J shed 1 base, with 11 bases lying between them. Germline V lookup: CDR1 DFQATT, CDR2 SNEGSKA (reference sequence). This CDR3 region has 14 residues. In DNA, the CDR3 is TGCAGTGCTAGTTCCGGGGGAGGCACAGATACGCAGTATTTT. Its protein product is CSASSGGGTDTQYF.

The rearrangement links TRBV11-3 to TRBJ2-7; a weak D match, TRBD2 (5 bases). V was clipped by 0 bases and J by 3 bases, with 9 bases between them. CDR3 length: 14 residues. CDR1 is SGHNT, CDR2 YENEEA, per germline. The CDR3 loop reads CASSLDWEHYEQYF. As DNA, the CDR3 is TGTGCCAGCAGCTTAGATTGGGAGCACTACGAGCAGTACTTC. The variable domain in full, completed from reference TRBV11-3 and TRBJ2-7, reads EAGVVQSPRYKIIEKKQPVAFWCNPISGHNTLYWYLQNLGQGPELLIRYENEEAVDDSQLPKDRFSAERLKGVDSTLKIQPAELGDSAVYLCASSLDWEHYEQYFGPGTRLTVT.

This clonotype was recorded at least ten times. The gene calls are TRBV19 and TRBJ1-2; 7 bases match TRBD1. Germline CDR1 is LNHDA and CDR2 is SQIVND (reference sequence). Trimming took 1 base from V and 6 from J; bases not matched to a gene: 5. CDR3 length: 14 residues. The CDR3 here is CASSIADRDHGYTF. Here the CDR3 DNA reads TGTGCCAGTAGTATAGCCGACAGGGACCATGGCTACACCTTC.

There are many counts of this clonotype. The rearrangement uses TRBV7-3 and TRBJ1-2, with D uncertain. With 0 bases removed from V and 2 bases from J, the gap between germline ends came to 7 bases. Germline V lookup: CDR1 SGHTA, CDR2 FQGTGA. This CDR3 is 14 amino acids long. The CDR3: CASSLTSSNYGYTF. CDR3 nucleotides: TGTGCCAGCAGCTTAACCTCCTCGAACTATGGCTACACCTTC.

This chain joins TRBV15 and TRBJ2-5, with 14 nucleotides matching TRBD2. The junction had 7 bases not matched to a gene; V was cut back by 5 bases and J by 5 bases. This CDR3 has 16 residues. Germline V lookup: CDR1 LNHNV, CDR2 YYDKDF (reference sequence). The CDR3 here is CATSGQTSGGAETQYF. The CDR3 nucleotides are TGTGCCACCAGCGGCCAGACTAGCGGGGGGGCGGAGACCCAGTACTTC.

The chain joins TRBV7-9 to TRBJ2-1; a possible D gene is TRBD2 (5 bases). The germline V gene has CDR1 SEHNR and CDR2 FQNEAQ (reference sequence). V was trimmed by 5 bases and J by 5 bases, leaving 22 bases between them. The length of the CDR3 is 17 residues. CDR3 sequence: CASSAPLPRAENNEQFF. The CDR3, as DNA: TGTGCCAGCAGCGCTCCCCTTCCGAGGGCGGAAAACAATGAGCAGTTCTTC.

This clonotype was observed a handful of times. The rearrangement links TRBV10-3 to TRBJ1-2; 7 positions agree with TRBD1. This CDR3 contains 12 residues. Looked up from germline, CDR1 is ENHRY and CDR2 is SYGVKD. With V trimmed by 6 bases and J by 2 bases, 0 bases remained unmatched. For the CDR3, the DNA is TGTGCCATCAGGACAGGGAACTATGGCTACACCTTC. This translates into CAIRTGNYGYTF.

This clonotype appeared many times. The chain recombines TRBV7-4 with TRBJ1-5; D is unclear. In germline, CDR1 is SGHVT, CDR2 SQSDAQ. V was shortened by 5 bases and J by 1 base, with 18 bases between the two germline ends. This CDR3 is 17 amino acids long. The CDR3 region is CASSPSTWSLSNQPQHF. The CDR3, as DNA: TGTGCCAGCAGCCCATCAACGTGGTCGTTGAGCAATCAGCCCCAGCATTTT.

The gene calls are TRBV27 and TRBJ1-6; 11 bases map to TRBD1. CDR3 length: 15 amino acids. The germline CDR1 and CDR2 sequences are MNHEY and SMNVEV (reference sequence). The junction had 7 bases not matched to a gene; V was cut back by 4 bases and J by 11 bases. CDR3 DNA sequence: TGTGCCAGCAGTTACCGGGACAGGGGGTATACACCCCTCCACTTT. As protein: CASSYRDRGYTPLHF.

The chain carries TRBV7-9 and TRBJ2-1, with a possible D match to TRBD2 (5 bases). Germline V lookup: CDR1 SEHNR, CDR2 FQNEAQ (reference sequence). The CDR3 is 16 amino acids. Trimming shortened V by 5 bases and J by 3 bases, and 17 bases separated the two germline ends. In nucleotides, the CDR3 is TGTGCCAGCAGCCCCCGGACTCTCCTAGACTACAATGAGCAGTTCTTC. Its translation: CASSPRTLLDYNEQFF.

The J gene is TRBJ1-2, the V gene TRBV29-1, with 7 bases identical to TRBD1. The CDR3 is made up of 16 amino acids. CDR1 is SQVTM and CDR2 is ANQGSEA in the germline V gene. After removal of 8 bases from V and 1 base from J, the junction contained 16 bases not matched to a gene. The CDR3 protein is CSKADQGTASNYGYTF. In DNA, the CDR3 is TGCAGCAAGGCGGATCAAGGGACAGCCAGTAACTATGGCTACACCTTC.

The chain employs TRBV27 and TRBJ2-1, with 8 nucleotides matching TRBD2. V trimming: 5 bases; J trimming: 6 bases; junction bases outside the gene matches: 6. Germline CDR1 reads MNHEY; CDR2 reads SMNVEV (reference sequence). The CDR3 is made up of 14 amino acids. CDR3 coding DNA: TGTGCCAGCAGTCTTACGGGACTAGGCAATGAGCAGTTCTTC. It translates to CASSLTGLGNEQFF.

This clonotype was seen repeatedly, ten times or more. The chain carries TRBV7-9 and TRBJ1-3; 9 bases agree with TRBD1. Per the germline V gene, CDR1 is SEHNR and CDR2 is FQNEAQ (reference sequence). The V and J ends lost 4 bases and 4 bases, in that order; junction bases with no gene match: 8. The CDR3 covers 16 residues. In DNA, the CDR3 is TGTGCCAGCAGCTCGGGGACAGGGTTAACCGGAAACACCATATATTTT. As protein: CASSSGTGLTGNTIYF. The entire variable domain, with the rest obtained from reference TRBV7-9 and TRBJ1-3, is as follows: DTGVSQNPRHKITKRGQNVTFRCDPISEHNRLYWYRQTLGQGPEFLTYFQNEAQLEKSRLLSDRFSAERPKGSFSTLEIQRTEQGDSAMYLCASSSGTGLTGNTIYFGEGSWLTVV.

This clonotype was seen a handful of times. The CDR3 region is CATSGTPNTGELFF. Here the CDR3 DNA reads TGTGCCACCAGCGGGACTCCGAACACCGGGGAGCTGTTTTTT. This chain links TRBV15 with TRBJ2-2; possibly TRBD2 for D (6 bases). Per germline, CDR1 LNHNV and CDR2 YYDKDF (reference sequence). CDR3 length: 14 residues. V was pared by 5 bases and J by 0 bases, with 7 bases between.

This clonotype was detected ten times or more. J is TRBJ2-5 and V is TRBV5-1; 7 bases agree with TRBD1. This CDR3 spans 16 amino acids. Germline CDR1 and CDR2: SGHRS and YFSETQ. Trimming at V came to 0 bases and at J to 0 bases, leaving 5 bases not matched to a gene. Here the CDR3 reads CASSLDGTAYQETQYF. In DNA, the CDR3 is TGCGCCAGCAGCTTGGACGGGACAGCGTACCAAGAGACCCAGTACTTC.

About this clonotype: No conserved phenylalanine or tryptophan ends this CDR3, so it is likely a read error. The chain recombines TRBV2 with TRBJ1-5; D unclear. The CDR3 runs to 15 residues. With 0 bases removed from V and 10 bases from J, the gap between germline ends came to 16 bases. Germline CDR1 reads SNHLY; CDR2 reads FYNNEI. The CDR3 sequence: CASSEAGGWRGPQHL. For the CDR3, the DNA is TGTGCCAGCAGTGAAGCTGGCGGGTGGAGAGGACCCCAGCATCTT.

The chain is built from TRBV24-1 and TRBJ1-5, with D hard to call. CDR3 length equals 15 residues. CDR1 and CDR2 from the germline V gene are KGHDR and SFDVKD. Trimming pared 3 bases from V and 3 bases from J, leaving 11 bases between. In nucleotides, the CDR3 is TGTGCCACCAGTGATGCAGACTCCCCCAATCAGCCCCAGCATTTT. Its translation is CATSDADSPNQPQHF.

The chain links TRBV2 to TRBJ1-1; 11 nucleotides line up with TRBD1. The CDR3 is made up of 14 amino acids. Trimming removed 8 bases from V and 2 bases from J; junction bases left unmatched: 4. Germline CDR1 and CDR2: SNHLY and FYNNEI. The DNA for the CDR3 is TGTGCCAGCGGATGGACAGGGGGCAACACTGAAGCTTTCTTT. Its protein is CASGWTGGNTEAFF.

This clonotype occurred many times. V gene TRBV5-8 combines with J gene TRBJ2-1, with 11 bases lining up with TRBD1. Germline V gene sequence: CDR1 SGHTS, CDR2 YDEGEE. The J segment lost 2 bases and the V segment lost 3 bases, leaving 1 base of the junction unmatched. The CDR3 sequence is 15 residues long. CDR3: CASSWGQGAYNEQFF. The CDR3 bases are TGTGCCAGCAGCTGGGGACAGGGGGCCTACAATGAGCAGTTCTTC.

This clonotype was seen more than once but under ten times. The genes are TRBV10-3 and TRBJ2-3; 8 nucleotides match TRBD2. Germline CDR1 and CDR2: ENHRY and SYGVKD. J was trimmed by 0 bases and V by 4 bases; bases with no gene match: 9. CDR3 length: 17 amino acids. Here the CDR3 reads CAISAHRAGDSTDTQYF. Here the CDR3 DNA reads TGTGCCATCAGTGCCCACCGAGCGGGGGATAGCACAGATACGCAGTATTTT.

V usage is TRBV7-2 and J usage is TRBJ1-4; 12 positions agree with TRBD1. CDR3 length: 19 amino acids. After removal of 3 bases from V and 6 bases from J, the junction contained 14 bases not matched to a gene. The V gene's germline CDR1 is SGHTA and CDR2 FQGNSA. The CDR3 reads CASSFLGTGGALRYEKLFF. The CDR3 coding sequence is TGTGCCAGCAGCTTCCTGGGGACAGGGGGCGCATTGAGGTATGAAAAACTGTTTTTT.

This sequence joins TRBV6-1 and TRBJ2-5; D is uncertain. Trimming took 7 bases from V and 2 from J, leaving 11 bases between them. The CDR3 runs 13 residues. Germline-derived CDR1 and CDR2 are MNHNS and SASEGT. The DNA for the CDR3 is TGTGCCAGCAAGATCGAGCTACAAGAGACCCAGTACTTC. Its translation is CASKIELQETQYF.